The T cell receptor beta chain described here comes from a study of shared clonotypes between healthy human individuals (dated by TCRdb to the early 2020s). About the full investigation: A couple of women and a few men aged 18 to 49 years were included in the cohort. For each donor, CD4 naive and CD4 memory were each given three plates, CD8 naive was given two plates, and CD8 memory was given one plate. To estimate repertoire size and how much clonotype sharing occurs between individuals, the study deeply sequenced the blood TCR repertoires of five healthy adults. To increase sequencing depth and limit assay-specific biases, different laboratories used diverse techniques to prepare libraries and sequence TCR repertoires. Between about 0.9 and 9 billion PBMCs per donor were obtained by leukapheresis. General conclusions and limits of the study: Incomplete sequencing was indicated by rarefaction of sorted-subset datasets, despite the large sequencing depth. The small number of donors limited the genetic and exposure-history diversity represented. Pairwise subsampling led to the expectation that sequencing depth would affect the degree of clonotype sharing among donors. Sharing across a few donors was observed for approximately 4.6% of naive CD4, 3% to 4% of naive CD8, 2.3% of memory CD4, and roughly 0.43% of memory CD8 clonotypes. Higher generation probabilities were observed for clonotypes shared by all four sorted-subset donors than for non-shared clonotypes. Estimated clonotype richness was generally larger for naive than for memory subsets. Sampling was restricted to blood, and TCR repertoires in tissue are likely to differ from TCR repertoires in blood.

Donors were healthy HIV-negative adults with no recently reported acute infections or vaccinations. Every donor was a Caucasian adult living in Nashville, Tennessee, USA. Magnetic negative selection was used to enrich CD4+ T cells, after which naive cells were positively selected on CD45RA and the negative fraction became the memory subset. After blood collection by leukapheresis, PBMCs were isolated using Ficoll-Histopaque density gradient centrifugation and then cryopreserved in the vapor phase of liquid nitrogen. Analytical flow cytometry was used to check the purity and quantity of each magnetically sorted T cell population. Each sorted fraction had its genomic DNA isolated and then quantified by UV absorbance on a Nanodrop 2000c. Using the deep immunoSEQ assay, multiplex PCR amplified TCR CDR3 regions from genomic DNA. Genomic DNA extracted from each cell subset was distributed evenly over all wells of several immunoSEQ 96-well plates, and each plate served as one replicate. For sorted subsets, 200 to 250 ng of genomic DNA, equivalent to roughly 33,000 T cell genomes, went into each replicate PCR. The purified libraries were quantified using a Qubit 3.0 fluorometer, sized with a Bioanalyzer 2100, and then quantified again using the KAPA Library Quantification kit. A separate single-read 150-cycle Illumina NextSeq 550 flow cell was used to sequence each immunoSEQ 96-well plate. In the source study's methods: Because only junctional sequences without quality scores were contained in the immunoSEQ output, filtering matching that applied to full-length reads could not be performed. To assign V/J genes and CDR3, sequences were annotated against IMGT germline references using PyIR, a Python wrapper for IgBLAST v1.9. Reads were filtered out if the reads had weak V/J assignments (E-value above 1e-6), no CDR3, stop codons, out-of-frame junctions, or ambiguous translated residues. V3J clonotypes were defined as sequences sharing the same inferred V gene, J gene, and CDR3 amino acid sequence. The percentage overlap between two repertoires was calculated by dividing the number of shared unique clonotypes by the size of the smaller repertoire. RTK rarefaction, the Chao1 estimator, and Recon v2.1 estimates of unobserved clonotypes were used to assess repertoire richness. OLGA was used to compute generation probabilities for all TCRbeta clonotypes that the gDNA method yielded from a handful of donors. TCRdb took over this immuneACCESS table, retaining in-frame rearrangements with V and J assigned. Such tables are incomplete; in checked studies, under half of the missing clones stem from an unresolved V gene, and the remainder is unexplained. The D gene and trimming were derived from the DNA, and the V and J assignments and clone size from that table. This sample gives over a million clones in total; 95% to 99% of them show up just once. About 0.45% of the sample goes to the ten largest clones.

There are 16 amino acids in the CDR3, from cysteine to phenylalanine inclusive. Left in the record is the CDR3 DNA by itself, 48 bases read in frame from the first base. V sheds 5 bases and J sheds 1 base, leaving 15 bases between their ends. CDR1 and CDR2 (SEHNR, FQNEAQ) derive from the germline V gene (reference sequence). Comment on this clone: The antigen this receptor binds is unknown. Per-base quality was not reported, and no clone a single base away is much larger than it.

This TCR derives from a man aged 25 to 40 in good health. Here the chain combines TRBV7-9 and TRBJ1-5, with no reliable assignment of the D segment. The sample comprised naive CD4+ T cells sorted from blood. The cell subset or site label on this specimen signifies: CD45RA+ positively selected. The CDR3 is CASSPGGVLSNQPQHF. The nucleotides are TGTGCCAGCAGCCCAGGCGGGGTGTTGAGCAATCAGCCCCAGCATTTT.